These T cell receptor beta chains were read from a single sample in a study of T cell responses to AZD1222 COVID-19 vaccine. Measured with immunoSEQ multiplex PCR; TCRdb has only the in-frame clones, and not every one. This sample has about 120,000 clones, with around 92% found just once. The source was peripheral blood, collected on day 0 of AZD1222 vaccination. The receptors derive from an adult in good health. Both conserved end residues are part of each CDR3. Fields, in order: clone size, J gene, D gene, CDR3 length, V gene, CDR3 DNA, CDR3 protein. D genes are given only for firm matches. Not every row has a clone size; where given, it reads once, few, many or a size class.

size: once
J: TRBJ1-5
D: TRBD1
length: 14
V: TRBV28
DNA: TGTGCCAGCAGTGAAGGACAGGGGGATCAGCCCCAGCATTTT
CDR3: CASSEGQGDQPQHF

size: -
J: TRBJ2-2
D: -
length: 15
V: TRBV28
DNA: TGTGCCAGCAGTCTCCGACCGGGACTGGCCGGGGAGCTGTTTTTT
CDR3: CASSLRPGLAGELFF

size: -
J: TRBJ2-3
D: -
length: 14
V: TRBV5-1
DNA: TGCGCCAGCAGTCGAGGTGAGGGCACAGATACGCAGTATTTT
CDR3: CASSRGEGTDTQYF

size: -
J: TRBJ1-4
D: TRBD1
length: 15
V: TRBV19
DNA: TGTGCCAGTAGTATCCGGGACAGCAATAATGAAAAACTGTTTTTT
CDR3: CASSIRDSNNEKLFF

size: -
J: TRBJ1-2
D: -
length: 14
V: TRBV10-3
DNA: TGTGCCATCAGTGACCGAGGGGTGATGGATGGCTACACCTTC
CDR3: CAISDRGVMDGYTF

size: -
J: TRBJ2-7
D: -
length: 14
V: TRBV7-2
DNA: TGTGCCAGCAGCTTAGTAGACGTCTCCTACGAGCAGTACTTC
CDR3: CASSLVDVSYEQYF

size: -
J: TRBJ1-5
D: -
length: 14
V: TRBV6-1
DNA: TGTGCCAGCAGTGAGAGTTTTACCAATCAGCCCCAGCATTTT
CDR3: CASSESFTNQPQHF

size: few
J: TRBJ2-3
D: TRBD2
length: 17
V: TRBV19
DNA: TGTGCCAGTAGCCAAAGGACCCCCGGGAGGGACACAGATACGCAGTATTTT
CDR3: CASSQRTPGRDTDTQYF

size: -
J: TRBJ1-5
D: -
length: 15
V: TRBV27
DNA: TGTGCCAGCAGTTTATCTTTCCTAAGCAATCAGCCCCAGCATTTT
CDR3: CASSLSFLSNQPQHF

size: -
J: TRBJ1-1
D: -
length: 13
V: TRBV10-3
DNA: TGTGCCATCAGTGGGCACCTGAACACTGAAGCTTTCTTT
CDR3: CAISGHLNTEAFF

size: -
J: TRBJ1-2
D: -
length: 16
V: TRBV19
DNA: TGTGCCAGTAGACAATATCCCGGGGCCTCTAACTATGGCTACACCTTC
CDR3: CASRQYPGASNYGYTF

size: -
J: TRBJ2-5
D: -
length: 14
V: TRBV7-9
DNA: TGTGCCAGCAGCTACGGGACGGACCGAGAGACCCAGTACTTC
CDR3: CASSYGTDRETQYF

size: -
J: TRBJ1-1
D: -
length: 18
V: TRBV21-1
DNA: TGTGCCAGCAGCTCACAGGGGTCGGGGCAATCAGGAGGCACTGAAGCTTTCTTT
CDR3: CASSSQGSGQSGGTEAFF

size: few
J: TRBJ1-6
D: -
length: 18
V: TRBV28
DNA: TGTGCCAGCAGTTTACTGACTACTGGACACGACTATAATTCACCCCTCCACTTT
CDR3: CASSLLTTGHDYNSPLHF

size: -
J: TRBJ1-5
D: -
length: 13
V: TRBV10-3
DNA: TGTGCCATCAACCCTGAGGACGGTCAGCCCCAGCATTTT
CDR3: CAINPEDGQPQHF

size: -
J: TRBJ2-3
D: TRBD2
length: 19
V: TRBV5-6
DNA: TGTGCCAGCAGCTTGTTGAATAGCGGGAGGGCCAGCCTTTGGGATACGCAGTATTTT
CDR3: CASSLLNSGRASLWDTQYF

size: -
J: TRBJ1-4
D: -
length: 15
V: TRBV6-5
DNA: TGTGCCAGCAGTTACTCGTCACAGGGTGATGAAAAACTGTTTTTT
CDR3: CASSYSSQGDEKLFF

size: -
J: TRBJ2-2
D: TRBD1
length: 17
V: TRBV7-9
DNA: TGTGCCAGCAGCTTAGCGACCACAGGGGGACACACCGGGGAGCTGTTTTTT
CDR3: CASSLATTGGHTGELFF

size: -
J: TRBJ2-5
D: TRBD1
length: 14
V: TRBV6-5
DNA: TGTGCCAGCAGCTCGGGGACAGGGACAGAGACCCAGTACTTC
CDR3: CASSSGTGTETQYF

size: few
J: TRBJ1-1
D: -
length: 14
V: TRBV6-2/TRBV6-3
DNA: TGTGCCAGCAGTTATGATTTAGGAAACACTGAAGCTTTCTTT
CDR3: CASSYDLGNTEAFF

size: -
J: TRBJ1-5
D: -
length: 11
V: TRBV12-3/TRBV12-4
DNA: TGTGCCAGCAGTTTAGGGCAGCCCCAGCATTTT
CDR3: CASSLGQPQHF

size: -
J: TRBJ2-1
D: -
length: 12
V: TRBV4-1
DNA: TGCGCCAGCAGCCAAGAAGGACAGGAGCAGTTCTTC
CDR3: CASSQEGQEQFF

size: once
J: TRBJ1-3
D: -
length: 13
V: TRBV27
DNA: TGTGCCAGCAGTAAAGGTTTCGGAAACACCATATATTTT
CDR3: CASSKGFGNTIYF

size: -
J: TRBJ1-6
D: TRBD1
length: 13
V: TRBV12-3/TRBV12-4
DNA: TGTGCCAGCACCCAGGGACAGCTTATTTCCCTCCACTTT
CDR3: CASTQGQLISLHF

size: -
J: TRBJ2-1
D: -
length: 12
V: TRBV7-9
DNA: TGTGCCAGCAGCTTATGGGGTTGGGAGCAGTTCTTC
CDR3: CASSLWGWEQFF

size: -
J: TRBJ2-3
D: TRBD2
length: 16
V: TRBV4-1
DNA: TGCGCCAGCAGCCAAGAGGGGGAGGGCCGCACAGATACGCAGTATTTT
CDR3: CASSQEGEGRTDTQYF

size: -
J: TRBJ2-7
D: -
length: 15
V: TRBV18
DNA: TGTGCCAGCTCAAGTATAGGGGGGAAGAGCTACGAGCAGTACTTC
CDR3: CASSSIGGKSYEQYF

size: -
J: TRBJ1-5
D: -
length: 14
V: TRBV27
DNA: TGTGCCAGCAGTTTCGAGGGGAGCAATCAGCCCCAGCATTTT
CDR3: CASSFEGSNQPQHF

size: -
J: TRBJ1-4
D: -
length: 13
V: TRBV7-9
DNA: TGTGCCAGCAGCTTACCCCAGGGTGAAAAACTGTTTTTT
CDR3: CASSLPQGEKLFF

size: -
J: TRBJ2-1
D: -
length: 16
V: TRBV29-1
DNA: TGCAGCGTGACGACTAGTTCGACGTTGTGGTACAATGAGCAGTTCTTC
CDR3: CSVTTSSTLWYNEQFF

size: -
J: TRBJ2-7
D: TRBD1
length: 14
V: TRBV6-5
DNA: TGTGCCAGCAGGAGAGGGGGCGCGTCCTACGAGCAGTACTTC
CDR3: CASRRGGASYEQYF

size: -
J: TRBJ1-1
D: -
length: 11
V: TRBV10-3
DNA: TGTGCCATCAGTGAATACACTGAAGCTTTCTTT
CDR3: CAISEYTEAFF

size: -
J: TRBJ1-1
D: TRBD1
length: 12
V: TRBV19
DNA: TGTGCCAGTAGACGACAGGGGGCGGATGCTTTCTTT
CDR3: CASRRQGADAFF

size: -
J: TRBJ1-1
D: TRBD1
length: 18
V: TRBV7-9
DNA: TGTGCCAGCAGCTTACCTATCGTTGGGGACAGGAGGAACACTGAAGCTTTCTTT
CDR3: CASSLPIVGDRRNTEAFF

size: -
J: TRBJ2-3
D: -
length: 15
V: TRBV30
DNA: TGTGCCTGGTTAGTTCGGGCGGGGAACACAGATACGCAGTATTTT
CDR3: CAWLVRAGNTDTQYF

size: -
J: TRBJ1-5
D: -
length: 16
V: TRBV7-8
DNA: TGTGCCAGCAGCCCGGGGCTAGGCAGGGGTAATCAGCCCCAGCATTTT
CDR3: CASSPGLGRGNQPQHF

size: -
J: TRBJ2-7
D: -
length: 14
V: TRBV29-1
DNA: TGCAGCGTTGAAGATTCGAGGGGGGGCTACGAGCAGTACTTC
CDR3: CSVEDSRGGYEQYF

size: -
J: TRBJ1-2
D: -
length: 13
V: TRBV28
DNA: TGTGCCAGCAGTTTAGGTAACGGACAGGGCTACACCTTC
CDR3: CASSLGNGQGYTF

size: -
J: TRBJ2-1
D: TRBD1
length: 14
V: TRBV3-1/TRBV3-2
DNA: TGTGCCAGCAGCGCCGGGACAGCCTACAATGAGCAGTTCTTC
CDR3: CASSAGTAYNEQFF

size: -
J: TRBJ1-2
D: TRBD1
length: 14
V: TRBV7-2
DNA: TGTGCCAGCAGCCCTAACAGGGGTAACTATGGCTACACCTTC
CDR3: CASSPNRGNYGYTF

size: -
J: TRBJ2-3
D: TRBD2
length: 15
V: TRBV9
DNA: TGTGCCAGCAGCGTCATGAGCGGGAGTACAGATACGCAGTATTTT
CDR3: CASSVMSGSTDTQYF